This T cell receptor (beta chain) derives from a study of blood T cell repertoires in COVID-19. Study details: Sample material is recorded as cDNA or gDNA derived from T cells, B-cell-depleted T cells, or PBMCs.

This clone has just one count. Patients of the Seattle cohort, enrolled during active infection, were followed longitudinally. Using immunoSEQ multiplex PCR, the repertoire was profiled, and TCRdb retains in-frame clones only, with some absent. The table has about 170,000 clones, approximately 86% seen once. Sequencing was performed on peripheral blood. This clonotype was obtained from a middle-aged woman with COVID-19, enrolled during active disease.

CDR3 loop: CASSWWGRQLTYEQYF. CDR3 DNA: TGTGCCAGCAGCTGGTGGGGCAGACAATTGACCTACGAGCAGTACTTC. The genes are TRBV5-4 and TRBJ2-7; D is perhaps TRBD1 (5 bases). This CDR3 has 16 amino acids. Germline V CDR1 and CDR2: SGHNT, YYREEE (reference sequence). V was clipped by 3 bases and J by 2 bases, with 18 bases between them. The variable domain in full, with the rest retrieved from reference TRBV5-4 and TRBJ2-7, is ETGVTQSPTHLIKTRGQQVTLRCSSQSGHNTVSWYQQALGQGPQFIFQYYREEENGRGNFPPRFSGLQFPNYSSELNVNALELDDSALYLCASSWWGRQLTYEQYFGPGTRLTVT.